This is a list of T cell receptor beta chains from one sample in a study of blood T cell repertoires in COVID-19. Assay used: immunoSEQ multiplex PCR; TCRdb lists only in-frame clones, some missing. The sample lists fewer than 200,000 clones; over 75% were seen once. Sequencing was done on a sample of peripheral blood. All receptors come from a woman older than 75 with acute or convalescent COVID-19. Both conserved end residues are part of each CDR3. D genes are given only for firm matches. A row's size may be missing; if present it is once, few, many or a size class.

abundance	v_gene	d_gene	j_gene	CDR3aa	CDR3nt
-	TRBV10-3	-	TRBJ1-3	CAISESTGLNSGNTIYF	TGTGCCATCAGTGAGTCGACGGGACTGAACTCTGGAAACACCATATATTTT
once	TRBV6-5	TRBD1	TRBJ1-5	CAIRGAQRHQPQHF	TGTGCCATCAGGGGGGCGCAACGGCATCAGCCCCAGCATTTT
many	TRBV28	-	TRBJ2-5	CASSQGRTQYF	TGTGCCAGCAGTCAGGGGAGGACCCAGTACTTC
-	TRBV6-6	TRBD2	TRBJ2-1	CASSPRLAGGNEQFF	TGTGCCAGCAGCCCTCGACTAGCGGGAGGGAATGAGCAGTTCTTC
-	TRBV9	TRBD1	TRBJ1-4	CASSPRQGQGGEKLFF	TGTGCCAGCAGCCCGAGACAAGGACAGGGAGGGGAAAAACTGTTTTTT
-	TRBV6-7	TRBD1	TRBJ1-5	CASSYGTGLIQPQHF	TGTGCCAGCAGTTACGGGACAGGGCTGATTCAGCCCCAGCATTTT
-	TRBV9	-	TRBJ2-7	CASSEQGGEQYF	TGTGCCAGCAGCGAGCAGGGAGGCGAGCAGTACTTC
-	TRBV5-1	TRBD2	TRBJ2-1	CASSLGVTSDNEQFF	TGCGCCAGCAGCTTGGGGGTGACTAGCGACAATGAGCAGTTCTTC
-	TRBV12-3/TRBV12-4	TRBD1	TRBJ2-7	CASRQGTGGEQYF	TGTGCCAGCAGACAGGGGACAGGCGGCGAGCAGTACTTC
few	TRBV27	TRBD1	TRBJ1-5	CASSLGTGGNQPQHF	TGTGCCAGCAGCCTAGGGACAGGGGGCAATCAGCCCCAGCATTTT
-	TRBV9	-	TRBJ2-2	CASSVGRSNTGELFF	TGTGCCAGCAGCGTAGGGCGGTCGAACACCGGGGAGCTGTTTTTT
-	TRBV5-1	TRBD2	TRBJ2-1	CASSLTSGRYNEQFF	TGCGCCAGCAGCCTCACTAGCGGGAGATACAATGAGCAGTTCTTC
-	TRBV7-6	TRBD2	TRBJ2-5	CASSFPSGIQETQYF	TGTGCCAGCAGCTTCCCTAGCGGCATCCAAGAGACCCAGTACTTC
-	TRBV3-1/TRBV3-2	TRBD1	TRBJ2-5	CASSLRQGLQETQYF	TGTGCCAGCAGCCTCCGACAGGGGCTCCAAGAGACCCAGTACTTC
-	TRBV10-3	TRBD2	TRBJ2-3	CAISESWTSGRTDTQYF	TGTGCCATCAGTGAGTCGTGGACTAGCGGGAGGACAGATACGCAGTATTTT
-	TRBV5-1	-	TRBJ1-3	CASSLGDTRPYTIYF	TGCGCCAGCAGCCTGGGGGACACGCGACCATACACCATATATTTT
many	TRBV3-1/TRBV3-2	-	TRBJ1-4	CASSQEGTGEKLFF	TGTGCCAGCAGCCAAGAGGGAACGGGAGAAAAACTGTTTTTT
-	TRBV24-1	-	TRBJ1-5	CATSEAGVGQPQHF	TGTGCCACCAGTGAAGCAGGGGTAGGTCAGCCCCAGCATTTT
-	TRBV7-2	-	TRBJ1-1	CASSLGGGQVNTEAFF	TGTGCCAGCAGCTTGGGGGGAGGACAAGTGAACACTGAAGCTTTCTTT
-	TRBV5-5	-	TRBJ1-3	CASSLGGSGNTIYF	TGTGCCAGCAGTCTCGGGGGCTCTGGAAACACCATATATTTT
few	TRBV6-5	-	TRBJ2-3	CASSLNGAADTQYF	TGTGCCAGCAGCCTGAACGGAGCGGCAGATACGCAGTATTTT
-	TRBV19	-	TRBJ1-1	CASSPRAGMNTEAFF	TGTGCCAGTAGTCCCCGGGCAGGGATGAACACTGAAGCTTTCTTT
few	TRBV12-5	TRBD2	TRBJ2-7	CASGGWTSGSSYEQYF	TGTGCTAGTGGTGGGTGGACTAGCGGGAGCTCCTACGAGCAGTACTTC
-	TRBV5-1	TRBD2	TRBJ2-7	CASSSGSSGAYEQYF	TGCGCCAGCAGCTCCGGTTCTAGCGGTGCCTACGAGCAGTACTTC
-	TRBV7-9	TRBD1	TRBJ2-7	CASSPRDRRLYYEQYF	TGTGCCAGCAGCCCACGGGACAGGCGCCTTTACTACGAGCAGTACTTC
-	TRBV5-5	TRBD1	TRBJ1-2	CASSSGQAVGAYGYTF	TGTGCCAGCAGCTCGGGACAGGCCGTCGGGGCCTATGGCTACACCTTC
once	TRBV2	TRBD1	TRBJ1-5	CASSEDRGFQPQHF	TGTGCCAGCAGTGAAGACAGGGGCTTTCAGCCCCAGCATTTT
-	TRBV18	-	TRBJ1-1	CASSPTPGQGNTEAFF	TGTGCCAGCTCACCCACTCCAGGGCAGGGGAACACTGAAGCTTTCTTT
-	TRBV5-1	-	TRBJ2-2	CASSLHEQGPGELFF	TGCGCCAGCAGCCTACATGAACAGGGTCCCGGGGAGCTGTTTTTT
-	TRBV19	TRBD2	TRBJ2-5	CASSQGGDETQYF	TGTGCCAGTAGTCAGGGAGGGGATGAGACCCAGTACTTC
-	TRBV7-2	TRBD1	TRBJ1-2	CASSFVPGQGKYGYTF	TGTGCCAGCAGCTTCGTTCCGGGACAGGGGAAATATGGCTACACCTTC
-	TRBV27	-	TRBJ2-7	CASSHGRSSYEQYF	TGTGCCAGCAGCCACGGAAGGAGCTCCTACGAGCAGTACTTC
-	TRBV2	-	TRBJ1-1	CASSVGRELEAFF	TGTGCCAGCAGTGTTGGACGGGAACTAGAAGCTTTCTTT
-	TRBV11-1	-	TRBJ1-3	CASSLDNRAGNTIYF	TGTGCCAGCAGCTTGGATAACAGGGCCGGAAACACCATATATTTT
-	TRBV5-1	TRBD2	TRBJ2-3	CASSGGSGGPTDTQYF	TGCGCCAGCAGCGGTGGTAGCGGGGGACCCACAGATACGCAGTATTTT
once	TRBV2	TRBD1	TRBJ2-7	CASSWDRFYEQYF	TGTGCCAGCAGTTGGGACAGATTCTACGAGCAGTACTTC
few	TRBV18	TRBD1	TRBJ2-5	CASSRQGALRETQYF	TGTGCCAGCTCACGACAGGGGGCCCTAAGGGAGACCCAGTACTTC
-	TRBV11-2	-	TRBJ1-1	CASSLVGRATEAFF	TGTGCCAGCAGCTTAGTAGGGAGGGCCACTGAAGCTTTCTTT
-	TRBV5-1	-	TRBJ1-5	CASSLSGGANQPQHF	TGCGCCAGCAGCTTGTCGGGGGGCGCAAATCAGCCCCAGCATTTT
-	TRBV2	TRBD1	TRBJ2-1	CASRIPGQGNEQFF	TGTGCCAGCAGGATTCCCGGACAGGGCAATGAGCAGTTCTTC
-	TRBV4-1	-	TRBJ1-1	CASSQGLGGVYTEAFF	TGCGCCAGCAGCCAAGGATTGGGAGGGGTATACACTGAAGCTTTCTTT
once	TRBV3-1/TRBV3-2	TRBD2	TRBJ2-7	CASSPPASGIYEQYF	TGTGCCAGCAGCCCCCCGGCTAGCGGGATTTACGAGCAGTACTTC
-	TRBV18	TRBD1	TRBJ2-5	CASSWTGQAREGTQYF	TGTGCCAGCTCGTGGACAGGGCAAGCTAGAGAGGGGACCCAGTACTTC
-	TRBV11-3	-	TRBJ1-1	CASSLGRMNTEAFF	TGTGCCAGCAGCTTAGGGAGGATGAACACTGAAGCTTTCTTT
once	TRBV18	-	TRBJ1-1	CASSPQGDTEAFF	TGTGCCAGCTCGCCACAGGGAGATACTGAAGCTTTCTTT
-	TRBV19	TRBD2	TRBJ2-2	CASRVAGAGTGELFF	TGTGCCAGTAGGGTAGCGGGGGCGGGCACCGGGGAGCTGTTTTTT
-	TRBV5-1	TRBD2	TRBJ2-3	CASSLSGLAGSLSTDTQYF	TGCGCCAGCAGCTTGAGCGGCCTAGCGGGGTCCCTTAGCACAGATACGCAGTATTTT
-	TRBV6-5	-	TRBJ2-7	CASTHPFLYEQYF	TGTGCCAGCACCCACCCATTCCTATACGAGCAGTACTTC
-	TRBV5-1	-	TRBJ1-2	CASSSTNYGYTF	TGCGCCAGCAGCTCGACAAACTATGGCTACACCTTC
few	TRBV5-6	-	TRBJ1-2	CASSLGRDYGYTF	TGTGCCAGCAGCTTGGGAAGAGACTATGGCTACACCTTC
-	TRBV6-5	-	TRBJ2-7	CASTSVYEQYF	TGTGCCAGCACTAGCGTCTACGAGCAGTACTTC
-	TRBV5-4	TRBD1	TRBJ1-2	CASSFGGGDGYTF	TGTGCCAGCAGCTTTGGAGGGGGCGATGGCTACACCTTC
-	TRBV27	-	TRBJ1-5	CASSQTPPSTVYSNQPQHF	TGTGCCAGCAGTCAGACCCCGCCTTCGACAGTGTATAGCAATCAGCCCCAGCATTTT
once	TRBV27	TRBD2	TRBJ2-1	CASKASGGNEQFF	TGTGCCAGCAAGGCTAGCGGGGGTAATGAGCAGTTCTTC
once	TRBV5-1	-	TRBJ1-4	CASSPREKGEKLFF	TGCGCCAGCAGCCCCCGGGAAAAAGGTGAAAAACTGTTTTTT